These 31 T cell receptor beta chains share one sample of origin, sequenced in a study of beta chain features in type 1 diabetes. The isolated RNA, all of it, was reverse transcribed, so expressed TCRB transcripts were what got sequenced. Profiling relied on immunoSEQ multiplex PCR, and the TCRdb table lists in-frame clones only, not all of them. Of 850,000 to 900,000 clones in the sample, roughly 17% were seen once. The sample consisted of naive CD4+ T cells from blood. These receptor sequences come from a woman younger than 35 in good health.

This clone was seen a handful of times. The chain employs TRBV4-2 and TRBJ2-1; 8 nucleotides match TRBD2. Per germline, CDR1 LGHNA and CDR2 YNFKEQ. Germline trimming cut 2 bases from V and 16 bases from J; bases unmatched to any gene: 10. The CDR3 runs to 13 residues. CDR3: CASSQPGLEEAFF. The CDR3 DNA sequence: TGTGCCAGCAGCCAACCGGGACTAGAAGAGGCCTTCTTC.

This clone has a handful of counts. The V gene is TRBV9, the J gene TRBJ2-2; D gene ambiguous. This CDR3 is built from 14 residues. Trimming removed 0 bases from V and 6 bases from J, with 9 bases in between. CDR1 SGDLS and CDR2 YYNGEE come from the germline V gene. CDR3 in DNA: TGTGCCAGCAGCGTAGGGATAGTAGCCGGGGAGCTGTTTTTT. Its protein product is CASSVGIVAGELFF.

This chain uses TRBV4-2 with TRBJ1-1; D uncertain. The CDR3 is made up of 16 amino acids. Germline values: CDR1 LGHNA, CDR2 YNFKEQ. Trimming removed 6 bases from V and 0 bases from J, with 17 bases in between. CDR3 bases: TGTGCCAGCAGTCTTGCGGCGGGCGCGGTGAACACTGAAGCTTTCTTT. Its translation is CASSLAAGAVNTEAFF.

About this clone: This same CDR3 is encoded by further DNA sequences in the sample. The chain couples TRBV5-6 to TRBJ2-1; D gene unclear. Germline V CDR1 and CDR2: SGHDT, YYEEEE. V was cut by 0 bases and J by 6 bases, with 1 base left in between. This CDR3 is 11 amino acids long. The CDR3 region has the DNA TGTGCCAGCAGCTTGGGCAATGAGCAGTTCTTC. Protein: CASSLGNEQFF.

This clone was detected only a few times. This specimen includes other DNA sequences encoding the same CDR3. The V gene is TRBV7-9, the J gene TRBJ2-5; the match to TRBD1 covers 8 bases. The CDR3 totals 14 residues. Unmatched junction bases numbered 2, after V lost 3 bases and J lost 2 bases. Per the germline V gene, CDR1 is SEHNR and CDR2 is FQNEAQ (reference sequence). The CDR3 region is CASSFTGGQETQYF. In DNA form, the CDR3 reads TGTGCCAGCAGCTTCACAGGGGGTCAAGAGACCCAGTACTTC. The full variable domain, completed using reference TRBV7-9 and TRBJ2-5, is DTGVSQNPRHKITKRGQNVTFRCDPISEHNRLYWYRQTLGQGPEFLTYFQNEAQLEKSRLLSDRFSAERPKGSFSTLEIQRTEQGDSAMYLCASSFTGGQETQYFGPGTRLLVL.

Only a few counts were recorded for this clone. In DNA, the CDR3 is TGTGCCAGCAGTTTAGGTCTTCAGCCCCAGCATTTT. It translates to CASSLGLQPQHF. The J gene is TRBJ1-5, the V gene TRBV28; D unresolved. Trimming removed 2 bases from V and 6 bases from J, with 5 bases in between. This CDR3 region has 12 residues. Germline V CDR1 and CDR2: MDHEN, SYDVKM. The whole variable domain, remainder taken from reference TRBV28 and TRBJ1-5, is DVKVTQSSRYLVKRTGEKVFLECVQDMDHENMFWYRQDPGLGLRLIYFSYDVKMKEKGDIPEGYSVSREKKERFSLILESASTNQTSMYLCASSLGLQPQHFGDGTRLSIL.

The gene calls are TRBV6-5 and TRBJ1-1; possible D gene TRBD1, 5 bases. This CDR3 comprises 14 residues. Looked up from germline, CDR1 is MNHEY and CDR2 is SVGAGI. Between the trimmed V and J ends, which lost 6 bases and 0 bases, there was a span of 11 bases. Here the CDR3 reads CASSRSGMNTEAFF. DNA of the CDR3: TGTGCCAGCAGCAGATCAGGGATGAACACTGAAGCTTTCTTT.

This clone turned up a few times. The chain carries TRBV10-3 and TRBJ2-7, with D tentatively TRBD1 (5 bases). Trimming took off 0 bases at V and 5 bases at J, with 11 bases between the two ends. This CDR3 is built from 14 residues. Germline V gives CDR1 ENHRY, CDR2 SYGVKD. The CDR3 region has the DNA TGTGCCATCAGTGAGTCGCCAGGGCCCCACGAGCAGTACTTC. Translating gives CAISESPGPHEQYF.

This sequence joins TRBV19 and TRBJ2-5; D call uncertain. The CDR3 has 11 amino acids. CDR1 LNHDA and CDR2 SQIVND come from the germline V gene (reference sequence). V lost 3 bases, J lost 4 bases, and 3 bases lay in between. The CDR3 DNA follows: TGTGCCAGTAGTATGGCAGAGACCCAGTACTTC. Translating it yields CASSMAETQYF.

The chain has TRBV10-3 and TRBJ2-1; 12 positions match TRBD2. Trimming removed 4 bases from V and 6 bases from J; junction bases left unmatched: 4. Per germline, CDR1 ENHRY and CDR2 SYGVKD. The CDR3 is 15 residues long. The CDR3 protein is CAISAGLAGSNEQFF. Here the CDR3 DNA reads TGTGCCATCAGTGCCGGACTAGCGGGATCCAATGAGCAGTTCTTC.

This rearrangement joins TRBV15 to TRBJ2-2, with 11 bases identical to TRBD2. The CDR3 totals 19 residues. In germline, CDR1 is LNHNV, CDR2 YYDKDF (reference sequence). The trim removed 4 bases at V and 5 bases at J, leaving 15 bases unmatched. The CDR3 reads CATSIKSLLAGVETGELFF. The CDR3 coding sequence is TGTGCCACCAGCATCAAATCGCTACTAGCGGGAGTTGAGACCGGGGAGCTGTTTTTT. The complete variable domain, with remaining parts taken from reference TRBV15 and TRBJ2-2, reads DAMVIQNPRYQVTQFGKPVTLSCSQTLNHNVMYWYQQKSSQAPKLLFHYYDKDFNNEADTPDNFQSRRPNTSFCFLDIRSPGLGDTAMYLCATSIKSLLAGVETGELFFGEGSRLTVL.

V usage is TRBV7-9 and J usage is TRBJ2-2; TRBD2 agrees at 11 bases. CDR3 length: 17 amino acids. CDR1 and CDR2 from the germline V gene are SEHNR and FQNEAQ (reference sequence). With 4 bases clipped from V and 7 bases from J, the junction kept 11 bases outside the gene matches. The CDR3 spells CASSSRLAGTIGGELFF. The CDR3 DNA follows: TGTGCCAGCAGCTCGAGACTAGCGGGGACCATTGGCGGGGAGCTGTTTTTT.

This clone has just a few counts. This chain links TRBV5-1 with TRBJ2-5; the match to TRBD2 covers 9 bases. The CDR3 is 16 amino acids. Trimming took 3 bases from V and 4 from J; bases not matched to a gene: 10. Germline CDR1 SGHRS, CDR2 YFSETQ. The CDR3, as DNA: TGCGCCAGCAGCTCCGAAACGACTAGCGGAGTAGAGACCCAGTACTTC. As protein: CASSSETTSGVETQYF. Full variable domain (outside the CDR3, taken from reference TRBV5-1 and TRBJ2-5): KAGVTQTPRYLIKTRGQQVTLSCSPISGHRSVSWYQQTPGQGLQFLFEYFSETQRNKGNFPGRFSGRQFSNSRSEMNVSTLELGDSALYLCASSSETTSGVETQYFGPGTRLLVL.

V gene TRBV5-4 combines with J gene TRBJ2-3, with 8 bases identical to TRBD2. This CDR3 is built from 15 residues. After removal of 0 bases from V and 5 bases from J, the junction contained 5 bases not matched to a gene. Germline loops: CDR1 SGHNT, CDR2 YYREEE (reference sequence). The CDR3 DNA follows: TGTGCCAGCAGCTTGGGGGGACTAGACATAGATACGCAGTATTTT. Its translation is CASSLGGLDIDTQYF.

This clone was seen more than once but under ten times. V is TRBV7-2 and J is TRBJ2-3, with TRBD2 identical over 10 bases. The V and J ends lost 7 bases and 8 bases, in that order; junction bases with no gene match: 9. The CDR3 length is 14 residues. CDR1 is SGHTA and CDR2 is FQGNSA in the germline V gene. As DNA, the CDR3 is TGTGCCAGCAACGCGGGACTAGCGTGGGGTACGCAGTATTTT. The encoded protein is CASNAGLAWGTQYF.

The chain joins TRBV5-4 to TRBJ2-2; the match to TRBD2 covers 12 bases. CDR1 and CDR2 (germline): SGHNT, YYREEE (reference sequence). Trimming removed 6 bases from V and 4 bases from J; junction bases left unmatched: 7. The CDR3 has 16 amino acids. CDR3 sequence: CASNLLAGGLTGELFF. CDR3 coding DNA: TGTGCCAGCAACCTCCTAGCGGGAGGGCTCACCGGGGAGCTGTTTTTT.

This clone appeared a few times. A much larger clone differs from this one at a single base, so this may be a read error. This rearrangement joins TRBV7-9 to TRBJ2-1; no clear D gene. Per germline, CDR1 SEHNR and CDR2 FQNEAQ (reference sequence). The CDR3 is 11 amino acids. Trimming left V 7 bases short and J 0 bases short, with 1 base between. The CDR3 here is CASTSYNEQFF. The CDR3 DNA reads as TGTGCCAGCACCTCCTACAATGAGCAGTTCTTC.

The chain links TRBV7-2 to TRBJ2-2, with 13 bases lining up with TRBD2. This CDR3 contains 16 residues. Germline lookup yields CDR1 SGHTA and CDR2 FQGNSA. The V and J ends lost 2 bases and 6 bases, in that order; junction bases with no gene match: 3. Here the CDR3 reads CASSLMGLAGSGELFF. In nucleotides, the CDR3 is TGTGCCAGCAGCTTAATGGGACTAGCGGGGTCCGGGGAGCTGTTTTTT.

This sequence joins TRBV19 and TRBJ2-2; D remains ambiguous. The CDR3 is 14 residues long. Trimming left V 4 bases short and J 0 bases short, with 6 bases between. Germline loops: CDR1 LNHDA, CDR2 SQIVND (reference sequence). The CDR3 DNA sequence: TGTGCCAGTAGTACCCCAGCGAACACCGGGGAGCTGTTTTTT. Protein sequence: CASSTPANTGELFF.

In its sample, this clone was seen a few times. This chain uses TRBV7-6 with TRBJ2-1, with D possibly being TRBD1 (5 bases). Germline loops: CDR1 SGHVS, CDR2 FNYEAQ. V lost 1 base and J lost 4, with 14 bases in between. The CDR3 runs to 16 residues. CDR3 sequence: CASSLVGGQPYNEQFF. The CDR3 bases are TGTGCCAGCAGCTTAGTCGGTGGACAACCTTACAATGAGCAGTTCTTC.

The rearrangement uses TRBV5-1 and TRBJ1-2; no clear D gene. The CDR3 runs to 14 residues. CDR1 SGHRS and CDR2 YFSETQ come from the germline V gene. Deletions cut 5 bases from V and 0 bases from J, with 11 bases between. This CDR3 is CASSHTEPNYGYTF. The CDR3 DNA is TGCGCCAGCAGTCATACAGAACCTAACTATGGCTACACCTTC.

This clone was counted between two and nine times. The chain is built from TRBV11-2 and TRBJ1-5; the D is unclear. The CDR3 contains 13 residues. V gave up 1 base and J gave up 13 bases, with 14 bases separating them. CDR1 and CDR2 (germline): SGHAT, FQNNGV. In DNA, the CDR3 is TGTGCCAGCAGCTTAGCCGGTCGGGGTGGGCAGCATTTT. Its protein is CASSLAGRGGQHF.

The chain joins TRBV27 to TRBJ2-1, with TRBD2 matching over 14 bases. Germline V gives CDR1 MNHEY, CDR2 SMNVEV (reference sequence). This CDR3 region has 16 residues. J gave up 6 bases and V 5 bases, and 6 bases lay outside the gene matches. In nucleotides, the CDR3 is TGTGCCAGCAGTCCTTCCGGGACTAGCGGGAGCAATGAGCAGTTCTTC. It encodes CASSPSGTSGSNEQFF.

The V call is TRBV28, the J call TRBJ2-1, with D possibly TRBD1 on 5 matching bases. The CDR3 length is 15 residues. Germline-derived CDR1 and CDR2 are MDHEN and SYDVKM. Trimming stripped 3 bases from V and 4 bases from J, with 13 bases between. CDR3 nucleotides: TGTGCCAGCAGTTTGGCCTGGACAAATTACAATGAGCAGTTCTTC. This encodes CASSLAWTNYNEQFF.

The chain joins TRBV29-1 to TRBJ2-1, with TRBD2 matching over 8 bases. The CDR3 loop spans 13 amino acids. Losses at the gene ends were 7 bases for V and 1 base for J; bases not matched to a gene: 3. CDR1 and CDR2 from the germline V gene are SQVTM and ANQGSEA. The CDR3 DNA sequence: TGCAGCGCCGGGAGGGGATCCTACAATGAGCAGTTCTTC. Translated, it gives CSAGRGSYNEQFF.

This clone has just a few counts. This chain joins TRBV29-1 and TRBJ2-1; no definite D call. The germline gives CDR1 SQVTM, CDR2 ANQGSEA. With 5 bases removed from V and 4 bases from J, the gap between germline ends came to 12 bases. CDR3 length: 13 amino acids. This CDR3 reads CSVKGVAYNEQFF. The CDR3 DNA is TGCAGCGTTAAGGGTGTGGCATACAATGAGCAGTTCTTC.

This clone was counted between two and nine times. J is TRBJ1-1 and V is TRBV9; perhaps TRBD1 as D (6 bases). This CDR3 is built from 18 residues. Trimming removed 4 bases at V and 1 base at J, with 23 bases between. Looked up from germline, CDR1 is SGDLS and CDR2 is YYNGEE. CDR3 region: CASSPSPGGWVTNTEAFF. Here the CDR3 DNA reads TGTGCCAGCAGCCCATCCCCTGGGGGCTGGGTGACGAACACTGAAGCTTTCTTT.

On this clone itself: Other DNA sequences from this sample encode an identical CDR3 as well. The chain joins TRBV27 to TRBJ2-7, with 7 nucleotides matching TRBD2. V gave up 0 bases and J gave up 3 bases; unmatched junction bases: 2. Germline V gene data show CDR1 as MNHEY and CDR2 as SMNVEV (reference sequence). CDR3 length equals 14 residues. CDR3 protein: CASSLSGGSYEQYF. The DNA of the CDR3 is TGTGCCAGCAGTTTATCGGGCGGGAGCTACGAGCAGTACTTC.

CDR3 in DNA: TGTGCCAGCATTGGGACTAGCGGCTACAATGAGCAGTTCTTC. Its translation is CASIGTSGYNEQFF. This rearrangement joins TRBV2 to TRBJ2-1; 11 bases match TRBD2. Germline CDR1 SNHLY, CDR2 FYNNEI. This CDR3 spans 14 amino acids. The V segment lost 7 bases and the J segment 3 bases; nucleotides outside the gene matches: 2.

The rearrangement joins TRBV5-1 to TRBJ2-7, with TRBD1 matching over 9 bases. The CDR3 contains 14 residues. CDR1 is SGHRS and CDR2 is YFSETQ in the germline V gene. V was pared by 0 bases and J by 4 bases, with 2 bases of the junction left unmatched. This CDR3 reads CASSLVGQGYEQYF. DNA of the CDR3: TGCGCCAGCAGCTTGGTGGGACAGGGATACGAGCAGTACTTC.

The rearrangement uses TRBV15 and TRBJ2-2; D gene unclear. Germline V gene data show CDR1 as LNHNV and CDR2 as YYDKDF (reference sequence). Trimming removed 0 bases from V and 9 bases from J, with 14 bases in between. This CDR3 has 15 amino acids. CDR3: CATSRDLIQGRELFF. In DNA form, the CDR3 reads TGTGCCACCAGCAGAGATTTAATTCAAGGCAGGGAGCTGTTTTTT.